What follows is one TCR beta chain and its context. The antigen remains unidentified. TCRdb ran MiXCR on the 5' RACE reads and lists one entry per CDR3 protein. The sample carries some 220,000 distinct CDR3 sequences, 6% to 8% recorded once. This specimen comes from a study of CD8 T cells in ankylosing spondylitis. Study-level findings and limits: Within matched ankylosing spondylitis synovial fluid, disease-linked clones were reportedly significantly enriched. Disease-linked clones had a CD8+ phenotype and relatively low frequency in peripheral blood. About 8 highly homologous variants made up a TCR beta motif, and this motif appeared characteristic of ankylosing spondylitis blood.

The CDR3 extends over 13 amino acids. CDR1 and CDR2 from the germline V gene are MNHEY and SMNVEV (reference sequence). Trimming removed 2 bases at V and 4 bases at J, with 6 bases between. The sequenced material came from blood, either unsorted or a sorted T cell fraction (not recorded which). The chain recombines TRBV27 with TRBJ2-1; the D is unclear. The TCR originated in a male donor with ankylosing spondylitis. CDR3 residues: CASSLVPYNEQFF. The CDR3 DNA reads TGTGCCAGCAGTTTAGTTCCTTACAATGAGCAGTTCTTC.